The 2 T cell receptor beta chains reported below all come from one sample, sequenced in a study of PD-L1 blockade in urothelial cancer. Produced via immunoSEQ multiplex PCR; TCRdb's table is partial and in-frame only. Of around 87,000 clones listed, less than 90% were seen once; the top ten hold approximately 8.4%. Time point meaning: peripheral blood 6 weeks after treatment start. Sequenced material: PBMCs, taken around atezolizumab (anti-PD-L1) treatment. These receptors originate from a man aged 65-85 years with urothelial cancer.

The CDR3 DNA is TGCAGCGTGGGACAGGGTCTTGAAGCTTTCTTT. Protein product: CSVGQGLEAFF. The chain employs TRBV29-1 and TRBJ1-1; 9 bases agree with TRBD1. The V and J ends lost 6 bases and 7 bases, in that order; junction bases with no gene match: 3. The CDR3 totals 11 residues. The germline gives CDR1 SQVTM, CDR2 ANQGSEA. The variable domain in full, with the rest retrieved from reference TRBV29-1 and TRBJ1-1, is SAVISQKPSRDICQRGTSLTIQCQVDSQVTMMFWYRQQPGQSLTLIATANQGSEATYESGFVIDKFPISRPNLTFSTLTVSNMSPEDSSIYLCSVGQGLEAFFGQGTRLTVV.

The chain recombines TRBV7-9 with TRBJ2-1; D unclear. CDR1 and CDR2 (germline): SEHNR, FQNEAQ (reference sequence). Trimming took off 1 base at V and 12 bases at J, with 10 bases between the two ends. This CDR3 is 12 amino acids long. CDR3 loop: CASSLESRWQFF. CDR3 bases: TGTGCCAGCAGCTTAGAGTCCCGGTGGCAGTTCTTC.